This TCR beta chain came from a study of T cells in narcolepsy. In the study overall: Enrolled donors included narcolepsy type 1 or type 2 patients and healthy controls. Findings and limits, study-wide: Healthy controls reportedly lacked the autoreactive clonotypes serially found in patients' blood.

On this clone: Its target is not known.

Method: immunoSEQ multiplex PCR; TCRdb's copy keeps in-frame clones and lacks some. Here the sample spans almost 25,000 clones, roughly two thirds being singletons. There are 13 residues in the CDR3. The junction had 5 bases not matched to a gene; V was cut back by 5 bases and J by 9 bases. Per the germline V gene, CDR1 is MNHEY and CDR2 is SMNVEV (reference sequence). This rearrangement joins TRBV27 to TRBJ2-1; 9 bases match TRBD2. Sequencing input: memory (CD45RA-) CD4+ T cells from blood. The clonotype originates from a human donor in good health. The CDR3, as DNA: TGTGCCAGCAGTCCCGGACTAGCGTTTGAGCAGTTCTTC. It yields the protein CASSPGLAFEQFF.